Listed here are 10 T cell receptor beta chains from one sample, sequenced in a study of cytomegalovirus exposure and HLA in healthy donors (dated by TCRdb to 2017 to 2019). Libraries were constructed by the immunoSEQ multiplex PCR assay. A mixture of 60 forward primers for TCR Vbeta segments and 13 reverse primers for TCR Jbeta segments was used in the multiplex PCR. Entries here come from immuneACCESS through TCRdb and include only in-frame sequences with V and J called. Some clones fail to appear in such tables; in the studies checked, an unresolved V gene covers under half of the shortfall, and the cause of the remainder is unknown. In all, the sample holds over 75,000 clones, and 60% to 80% of those were seen once. Around 6% of the sample is in the top ten clones. Sequencing used PBMCs. Receptors were obtained from a female donor in good health and CMV-seronegative.

With respect to this clone: The junction differs from germline at one of its ends, possibly a read error. The CDR3 DNA reads as TGTGCCAGCAGTTACTCTAGCGATCAGCCCCAGCATTTT. It specifies CASSYSSDQPQHF. The chain carries TRBV6-6 and TRBJ1-5, with D unresolved. Germline CDR1 reads MNHNY; CDR2 reads SVGAGI (reference sequence). The CDR3 loop spans 13 amino acids.

V and J are TRBV29-1 and TRBJ2-3; TRBD2 is a possible D gene (6 bases). V was cut by 5 bases and J by 6 bases, with 33 bases left in between. Germline V gene data show CDR1 as SQVTM and CDR2 as ANQGSEA. The CDR3 contains 19 residues. CDR3 sequence: CSVSPLTGVSKGIGDTQYF. The CDR3 DNA reads TGCAGCGTTTCCCCCTTGACGGGAGTAAGTAAAGGAATAGGGGATACGCAGTATTTT.

V usage is TRBV4-1 and J usage is TRBJ2-7, with 16 nucleotides matching TRBD2. Germline trimming cut 4 bases from V and 6 bases from J; bases unmatched to any gene: 9. CDR1 is MGHRA, CDR2 YSYEKL, per germline. This CDR3 region has 17 residues. The CDR3 sequence is CASSLGLAGGTQGEQYF. CDR3 in DNA: TGCGCCAGCAGCCTGGGACTAGCGGGAGGGACTCAGGGCGAGCAGTACTTC.

This sequence joins TRBV7-8 and TRBJ1-2; D unresolved. This CDR3 contains 15 residues. V was clipped by 5 bases and J by 5 bases, with 18 bases between them. The V gene's germline CDR1 is SGHVS and CDR2 FQNEAQ. The CDR3 spells CASSPRDGRHYGYTF. DNA for the CDR3: TGTGCCAGCAGCCCCCGGGATGGGCGACATTATGGCTACACCTTC.

The chain couples TRBV5-4 to TRBJ1-2, with 8 bases aligning to TRBD1. Germline trimming cut 2 bases from V and 8 bases from J; bases unmatched to any gene: 5. Germline V gene lookup returns CDR1 SGHNT and CDR2 YYREEE (reference sequence). The CDR3 extends over 13 amino acids. The CDR3 sequence: CASSLQGDRGYTF. For the CDR3, the DNA is TGTGCCAGCAGCTTACAGGGGGATAGGGGCTACACCTTC.

The chain joins TRBV18 to TRBJ1-1; TRBD1 matches at 9 bases. Germline-derived CDR1 and CDR2 are KGHSH and LQKENI. The trim removed 6 bases at V and 0 bases at J, leaving 2 bases unmatched. There are 14 residues in the CDR3. The CDR3 is CASSGQGLNTEAFF. CDR3 sequence (DNA): TGTGCCAGCTCGGGACAGGGCTTGAACACTGAAGCTTTCTTT.

The gene calls are TRBV9 and TRBJ2-5, with 15 positions matching TRBD2. V lost 3 bases to trimming and J lost 7 bases; unmatched junction nucleotides: 10. Per germline, CDR1 SGDLS and CDR2 YYNGEE. The CDR3 loop spans 17 amino acids. This CDR3 reads CASSGGLAGGMTGTQYF. The CDR3 coding sequence is TGTGCCAGCAGCGGGGGACTAGCGGGGGGAATGACGGGGACCCAGTACTTC. The whole variable domain, remainder taken from reference TRBV9 and TRBJ2-5, is DSGVTQTPKHLITATGQRVTLRCSPRSGDLSVYWYQQSLDQGLQFLIQYYNGEERAKGNILERFSAQQFPDLHSELNLSSLELGDSALYFCASSGGLAGGMTGTQYFGPGTRLLVL.

CDR3: CASSHPGGSSSYNEQFF. The CDR3 DNA sequence: TGTGCCAGCAGCCACCCTGGTGGGTCTAGTTCCTACAATGAGCAGTTCTTC. V is TRBV4-2 and J is TRBJ2-1; D unresolved. Germline CDR1 and CDR2: LGHNA and YNFKEQ. CDR3 length: 17 amino acids. V dropped 3 bases and J dropped 1 base, with 16 bases sitting between them.

The chain uses TRBV7-9 and TRBJ1-2, with 8 bases lining up with TRBD1. CDR3 size: 16 residues. The ends lost 6 bases at V and 4 bases at J; junction bases unmatched: 13. Germline assignment: CDR1 SEHNR and CDR2 FQNEAQ (reference sequence). CDR3 in amino acids: CASRKSQTGATYGYTF. CDR3 sequence (DNA): TGTGCCAGCAGGAAGAGCCAGACAGGGGCCACCTATGGCTACACCTTC. The full variable domain, completed using reference TRBV7-9 and TRBJ1-2, is DTGVSQNPRHKITKRGQNVTFRCDPISEHNRLYWYRQTLGQGPEFLTYFQNEAQLEKSRLLSDRFSAERPKGSFSTLEIQRTEQGDSAMYLCASRKSQTGATYGYTFGSGTRLTVV.

This clone was picked up one time. The chain carries TRBV29-1 and TRBJ1-1, with 8 bases aligning to TRBD1. CDR1 and CDR2 from the germline V gene are SQVTM and ANQGSEA. J gave up 5 bases and V 2 bases, and 7 bases lay outside the gene matches. This CDR3 is built from 14 residues. The CDR3 loop is CSVEKAGGITEAFF. The CDR3 nucleotides are TGCAGCGTTGAAAAGGCAGGGGGCATAACTGAAGCTTTCTTT.